Ten or more counts support the clone carrying this T cell receptor (beta chain). What it binds is not known. This CDR3 spans 16 amino acids. Trimming cost V 4 bases and J 3 bases; bases outside gene matches: 11. The V gene's germline CDR1 is SNHLY and CDR2 FYNNEI. The sample belongs to a study of human T cells and chemical hapten exposure. Overall study: Patients received weekly diphenylcyclopropenone doses to the scalp throughout the roughly 26-week study. Study results and limitations: Sensitizing with DPC caused no change in TCRs above 1 in 1000 frequency.

Unique molecular identifiers were attached to individual cDNA molecules during library preparation. TCRdb reprocessed the RACE reads via MiXCR and lists one record per CDR3 protein. The table records about 82,000 distinct CDR3 sequences, about 6.6% of them present only once. Specified time point: patch test 2, 6 weeks after DPC sensitization. Treatment described: therapeutic diphenylcyclopropenone sensitization with weekly scalp DPC. The chain joins TRBV2 to TRBJ1-2; TRBD1 agrees at 7 bases. The material sequenced was whole blood, taken in connection with sensitization to the hapten diphenylcyclopropenone (DPC). This receptor was taken from a woman in her twenties or thirties with alopecia areata. Some clones in this sample may be carry-over from other donors' samples. The CDR3 DNA follows: TGTGCCAGCAGTGGTGATTTGGGACAGCCCGACTATGGCTACACCTTC. It codes for CASSGDLGQPDYGYTF. The whole variable domain, remainder taken from reference TRBV2 and TRBJ1-2, is EPEVTQTPSHQVTQMGQEVILRCVPISNHLYFYWYRQILGQKVEFLVSFYNNEISEKSEIFDDQFSVERPDGSNFTLKIRSTKLEDSAMYFCASSGDLGQPDYGYTFGSGTRLTVV.